The source of this T cell receptor (beta chain) is a study of neurological immune-mediated disorders (dated 2019 in TCRdb). Context from the whole study: Among the 34 multiple sclerosis patients, approximately 31 had relapsing-remitting MS and 3 had secondary progressive MS. The study compared peripheral blood TCR-beta repertoires of HTLV-I-associated myelopathy (HAM/TSP) patients, multiple sclerosis patients and healthy controls using UMI-based sequencing. The roughly 100 TCR-beta libraries covered PBMC samples along with longitudinal samples, technical triplicates, and paired sorted CD4+ and CD8+ T-cell subsets. Longitudinal HAM/TSP and healthy donors were sampled at 3 time-points each (about 3-45 month intervals). The cohort included roughly 71 subjects: about 15 with HAM/TSP, about 34 with multiple sclerosis, and approximately 20 healthy controls.

CDR1 and CDR2, looked up from the germline V gene (reference sequence), are LGHDT and YNNKEL. From cysteine to phenylalanine, the CDR3 is 12 amino acids long. The only DNA kept is the CDR3, 36 bases in frame from the first base. A few counts support this clonotype. This clone's antigen is unknown. The germline gene is not matched at one end of the junction; a read error may be the cause. According to the study, the label for this sample's time point signals: longitudinal time-point 1 (baseline). Libraries from unsorted PBMCs were made from 2 million PBMCs kept in RNAlater at -80 degrees C until RNA extraction. The multiple sclerosis patients were enrolled in a US clinical protocol that evaluated disease progression with magnetic resonance imaging. Peripheral blood was subjected to Ficoll-Hypaque density gradient centrifugation to isolate PBMCs, which were then cryopreserved in liquid nitrogen. What the authors observed across the whole study: Repertoires from 18 of 34 MS patients were grouped by phylogenetic analysis into a cluster of related CDR3 sequences, suggesting a possible repertoire-level signature. The highest TCR clonal expansion was observed in HAM/TSP patients, whereas the lowest was observed in MS patients, even when compared with healthy controls. No clinical or MRI features were associated with the MS cluster, and the authors said that larger cohorts are needed. No identical CDR3 amino acid sequences were shared among expanded clones across subjects, suggesting private TCR-beta repertoires in all groups.

To synthesize cDNA, template-switch 5'RACE was performed with a primer carrying a 10-nucleotide random unique molecular identifier so that each TCR transcript was tagged. Every sequencing run covered 15-18 subjects and yielded more than 160 million TCR-beta sequences. The RNeasy kit was used to extract total RNA. The KAPA Real-time Library Amplification kit was used to amplify TCR-beta VDJ regions with primers for the TCR constant region and the 5'RACE anchor. Sample indexes and Illumina adaptors were added in a first PCR, and a second PCR then increased library yield. The roughly 650 bp TCR product was size-selected on a 2% E-gel SizeSelection system after Ampure bead purification. Before pooling, library quality was assessed on a Bioanalyzer, concentration was determined with Qubit, and library quantification was performed with the Kapa Library Quantification kit. An Illumina HiSeq 2500 sequenced the libraries paired-end 2 x 150 bp. To increase sequence diversity, about 23-32% phiX was spiked into each library pool. The original pipeline was this. Quality-filtered reads were processed with the UMI-based MiGEC pipeline, and over 85% of raw TCR sequences were removed by the MiGEC pipeline during error correction. IMGT germline references were used for aligning VDJ genes, and each clonotype was defined as a unique CDR3 amino acid sequence together with its V-J genes. Clonal expansion, Shannon diversity and CDR3 relatedness were evaluated with VDJtools (CalcPairwiseDistances, ClusterSamples), while phylogenetic trees were built in CLCbio workbench. Expanded clones were defined as having at least 8 unique UMIs, based on coefficient-of-variation modelling across technical triplicates. The raw public reads went through TCRdb reprocessing: fastp at Q25, MiXCR clone calling, in-frame beta chains kept. CDR3 protein duplicates are merged, each entry listing the most common genes and DNA. TCRdb, rather than the study authors, made the V and J calls. For this sample the table gives around 37,000 distinct CDR3 sequences, of which under 4% were detected only once. The ten largest make up about 8% of the sample.

The chain is encoded by TRBV3-1 joined to TRBJ2-2, with 7 middle bases fitting TRBD1. The receptor comes from a woman aged 55 to 70 with multiple sclerosis. Sequenced: PBMCs. Here is the DNA: TGTGACAGCAGCAATCGACAGGGATGGCTGTTTTTT. It specifies CDSSNRQGWLFF.